This TCR beta chain was profiled in a study of technical replicates of blood from four donors. V lost 5 bases and J lost 6; bases outside the gene matches: 6. Germline CDR1 reads SEHNR; CDR2 reads FQNEAQ (reference sequence). CDR3 length equals 14 residues. TCRdb keeps only in-frame clones here, not all; method: immunoSEQ multiplex PCR. The table records more than 45,000 clones, approximately 94% of them present only once. The receptor comes from a human donor in good health. Some clones in this sample may be carry-over from other donors' samples. This chain connects TRBV7-9 to TRBJ1-5, with TRBD1 identical over 8 bases. Sequencing was done on a sample of PBMCs. The CDR3 reads CASSPTGDAQPQHF. CDR3 coding DNA: TGTGCCAGCAGCCCGACAGGGGATGCTCAGCCCCAGCATTTT.